The 11 T cell receptor beta chains below all came from one sample that was sequenced in a study of T cell repertoires in cytomegalovirus infection. Via MiXCR, TCRdb re-called the reads, giving one row per CDR3 protein. The data contain about 500,000 distinct CDR3 sequences, 33% of them singletons. The antigens of these receptors remain unknown. This material consisted of cultured PBMCs, taken from culture after CMV antigen stimulation. The receptors originated from a human donor in good health (CMV status not recorded). Some clones in this sample may be carry-over from other donors' samples.

This clonotype was observed a handful of times. The chain uses TRBV6-6 and TRBJ2-1; the match to TRBD2 covers 14 bases. Germline V gene lookup returns CDR1 MNHNY and CDR2 SVGAGI (reference sequence). V dropped 7 bases and J dropped 0; count of bases not matched to a gene: 5. The CDR3 is 17 residues long. The CDR3 DNA reads as TGTGCCAGCACCAGGACTAGCGGGAGGTACTCCTACAATGAGCAGTTCTTC. It yields the protein CASTRTSGRYSYNEQFF.

In its sample, this clonotype was seen a few times. V is TRBV12-3 or TRBV12-4 and J is TRBJ2-7; D not certain. This CDR3 contains 13 residues. Trimming shortened V by 1 base and J by 0 bases, and 4 bases separated the two germline ends. CDR3 bases: TGTGCCAGCAGTTTAGACGCCTCCTACGAGCAGTACTTC. As protein: CASSLDASYEQYF.

Only one count was recorded for this clonotype. V and J are TRBV2 and TRBJ2-3; D gene uncertain. This CDR3 comprises 15 residues. The germline gives CDR1 SNHLY, CDR2 FYNNEI. V was shortened by 6 bases and J by 2 bases, with 15 bases between the two germline ends. CDR3 DNA sequence: TGTGCCAGCAGCCGACTGGGCGGAGACACAGATACGCAGTATTTT. It specifies CASSRLGGDTDTQYF. The full variable domain, completed using reference TRBV2 and TRBJ2-3, is EPEVTQTPSHQVTQMGQEVILRCVPISNHLYFYWYRQILGQKVEFLVSFYNNEISEKSEIFDDQFSVERPDGSNFTLKIRSTKLEDSAMYFCASSRLGGDTDTQYFGPGTRLTVL.

This clonotype has more than one count but fewer than ten. The chain employs TRBV7-2 and TRBJ2-5; no reliable D call. Trimming left V 2 bases short and J 7 bases short, with 11 bases between. CDR1 is SGHTA, CDR2 FQGNSA, per germline. The CDR3 runs to 13 residues. DNA for the CDR3: TGTGCCAGCAGCTTAAGTGGGGTAGGGACCCAGTACTTC. Its protein product is CASSLSGVGTQYF.

Only a few counts were recorded for this clonotype. The CDR3 DNA reads TGTGCCAGCAGCTTAGTGGGGGGGTTGAGCAATCAGCCCCAGCATTTT. It specifies CASSLVGGLSNQPQHF. The chain has TRBV7-2 and TRBJ1-5, with D maybe TRBD1 (5 bases). This CDR3 comprises 16 residues. The V end lost 1 base, the J end lost 1 base, and 11 bases lay between the germline ends. Germline lookup yields CDR1 SGHTA and CDR2 FQGNSA.

This chain links TRBV7-9 with TRBJ2-5; D unclear. This CDR3 has 12 residues. V was trimmed by 5 bases and J by 5 bases, leaving 9 bases between them. CDR1 and CDR2 from the germline V gene are SEHNR and FQNEAQ (reference sequence). The CDR3 region has the DNA TGTGCCAGCAGCCCCAACGGCGAGACCCAGTACTTC. It codes for CASSPNGETQYF.

This clonotype has just a few counts. The gene calls are TRBV3-1 and TRBJ2-1; TRBD2 matches 8 bases. The V gene end was trimmed by 4 bases and the J gene end by 4 bases; junction bases not matched to a gene: 12. This CDR3 has 17 residues. Germline V gene lookup returns CDR1 LGHDT and CDR2 YNNKEL (reference sequence). CDR3: CASSRGRASGSYNEQFF. CDR3 DNA: TGTGCCAGCAGCCGAGGCCGGGCTAGCGGGTCTTACAATGAGCAGTTCTTC.

The chain recombines TRBV4-3 with TRBJ2-2; possibly TRBD2 for D (5 bases). V lost 2 bases and J lost 6, with 16 bases in between. The CDR3 is 16 residues long. The germline V gene encodes CDR1 LGHNA and CDR2 YSLEER. The CDR3 sequence: CASSQQIGLPAGELFF. The CDR3 DNA reads as TGCGCCAGCAGCCAACAAATCGGACTGCCCGCCGGGGAGCTGTTTTTT.

This sequence joins TRBV7-2 and TRBJ1-5; D is unresolved. The germline V and J ends were trimmed by 5 bases and 7 bases, with 9 bases remaining between them. The CDR3 covers 12 residues. Germline CDR1 reads SGHTA; CDR2 reads FQGNSA. This CDR3 reads CASSRERQPQHF. The CDR3 DNA reads as TGTGCCAGCAGCCGGGAGCGACAGCCCCAGCATTTT.

This clonotype was found a few times. This rearrangement joins TRBV25-1 to TRBJ2-1; D is possibly TRBD2 (5 bases). With 6 bases removed from V and 8 bases from J, the gap between germline ends came to 17 bases. This CDR3 is built from 14 residues. The germline gives CDR1 MGHDK, CDR2 SYGVNS. The CDR3 DNA sequence: TGTGCCAGCAGATTCCCCGACTACCGGGATGAGCAGTTCTTC. Residues: CASRFPDYRDEQFF. Filled out from reference TRBV25-1 and TRBJ2-1, the complete variable domain reads EADIYQTPRYLVIGTGKKITLECSQTMGHDKMYWYQQDPGMELHLIHYSYGVNSTEKGDLSSESTVSRIRTEHFPLTLESARPSHTSQYLCASRFPDYRDEQFFGPGTRLTVL.

This clonotype was detected a few times. The J gene is TRBJ1-1, the V gene TRBV7-8, with D unclear. CDR1 is SGHVS and CDR2 is FQNEAQ in the germline V gene. The CDR3 has 14 residues. V gave up 5 bases and J gave up 4 bases, with 14 bases separating them. CDR3 nucleotides: TGTGCCAGCAGCCAAGAAGTGGTTAGCACTGAAGCTTTCTTT. The encoded protein is CASSQEVVSTEAFF.